This TCR beta chain was captured in a study of blood T cell repertoires in COVID-19. The V end lost 0 bases, the J end lost 1 base, and 18 bases lay between the germline ends. Per germline, CDR1 SGHDN and CDR2 FVKESK. The CDR3 runs to 18 residues. In the original processing: Reference gene primers were amplified, and this amplification served to estimate nucleated cell counts. Produced via immunoSEQ multiplex PCR; TCRdb's table is partial and in-frame only. V and J calls and clone size come straight from that table; D and trimming were deduced from the DNA. The profile covers approximately 340,000 clones, with approximately 82% appearing a single time and 2.5% to 3% taken by the ten largest.

The chain has TRBV14 and TRBJ1-1; unclear D gene. Sequencing used peripheral blood. This clonotype originated in a man under 40 with active or convalescent COVID-19. In nucleotides, the CDR3 is TGTGCCAGCAGCCAAGATATGAGGTTTGATTTTTCGAACACTGAAGCTTTCTTT. This gives the protein CASSQDMRFDFSNTEAFF.